The 9 T cell receptor beta chains listed next were all sequenced from one sample in a study of PD-1 blockade in mismatch repair-deficient tumors. The assay was immunoSEQ multiplex PCR, and TCRdb's table has in-frame clones only and misses some. The sample carries some 85,000 clones, approximately 81% recorded once. Sample: peripheral blood, taken 44 weeks after starting pembrolizumab. All receptors come from an adult with mismatch repair-deficient cancer.

This chain connects TRBV4-1 to TRBJ1-4; TRBD1 matches at 8 bases. Trimming at V came to 0 bases and at J to 6 bases, leaving 6 bases not matched to a gene. In germline, CDR1 is MGHRA, CDR2 YSYEKL. The CDR3 sequence is 16 residues long. The CDR3 nucleotides read TGCGCCAGCAGCCAAGATAGACAGGGGCTCGATGAAAAACTGTTTTTT. Its translation: CASSQDRQGLDEKLFF.

This clone appeared a single time. V and J are TRBV4-1 and TRBJ2-7; 7 nucleotides match TRBD2. The ends lost 3 bases at V and 3 bases at J; junction bases unmatched: 11. Germline CDR1 is MGHRA and CDR2 is YSYEKL. This CDR3 is 16 amino acids long. CDR3 amino acids: CASSQDLAVPFYEQYF. CDR3 bases: TGCGCCAGCAGCCAGGATCTAGCGGTACCCTTCTACGAGCAGTACTTC.

The chain has TRBV5-1 and TRBJ1-1; D gene uncertain. The V gene's germline CDR1 is SGHRS and CDR2 YFSETQ. CDR3 size: 12 residues. The V and J ends lost 5 bases and 7 bases respectively, with 12 bases between them. The CDR3 DNA reads as TGCGCCAGCAGAAGTGCCGTTAATGAAGCTTTCTTT. This encodes CASRSAVNEAFF.

The chain joins TRBV5-6 to TRBJ1-1; the D is unclear. CDR3 length: 13 residues. In germline, CDR1 is SGHDT, CDR2 YYEEEE. The V and J ends lost 5 bases and 6 bases respectively, with 14 bases between them. CDR3 residues: CASRPGRFAEAFF. In nucleotides, the CDR3 is TGTGCCAGCAGACCGGGAAGGTTCGCTGAAGCTTTCTTT.

The chain joins TRBV5-6 to TRBJ2-7; TRBD1 matches 9 bases. The length of the CDR3 is 15 residues. Unmatched junction bases numbered 10, after V lost 5 bases and J lost 4 bases. Germline CDR1 is SGHDT and CDR2 is YYEEEE. CDR3 amino acids: CASRLALQGAYEQYF. CDR3 nucleotide sequence: TGTGCCAGCAGGTTAGCTTTACAGGGGGCGTACGAGCAGTACTTC.

CDR3 sequence: CASSKVVGVGVPNYGYTF. The CDR3 bases are TGTGCCAGCAGCAAAGTGGTCGGGGTGGGAGTTCCTAACTATGGCTACACCTTC. The chain employs TRBV21-1 and TRBJ1-2. TRBV21-1 is noted as a pseudogene. This CDR3 comprises 18 residues.

This clone has only a few counts. The V gene is TRBV9, the J gene TRBJ1-2, with TRBD1 matching over 7 bases. This CDR3 has 14 residues. CDR1 is SGDLS, CDR2 YYNGEE, per germline. The V and J ends lost 6 bases and 3 bases, in that order; junction bases with no gene match: 8. The CDR3 bases are TGTGCCAGCACCCTGGGACAGCGTTACTATGGCTACACCTTC. This encodes CASTLGQRYYGYTF.

The chain carries TRBV11-2 and TRBJ2-7, with 9 nucleotides matching TRBD2. CDR1 and CDR2 (germline): SGHAT, FQNNGV. The CDR3 spans 17 residues. V shed 2 bases and J 2 bases; nucleotides not matched to a gene: 10. The CDR3 is CASSLWSSREGPYEQYF. The DNA for the CDR3 is TGTGCCAGCAGCTTATGGTCCTCGCGGGAGGGCCCCTACGAGCAGTACTTC.

The chain uses TRBV5-1 and TRBJ2-3, with D perhaps TRBD1 (6 bases). The V end lost 2 bases, the J end lost 0 bases, and 10 bases lay between the germline ends. The CDR3 covers 15 residues. Germline values: CDR1 SGHRS, CDR2 YFSETQ. The CDR3, as DNA: TGCGCCAGCAGCTTCGCAGGGGTTAGCACAGATACGCAGTATTTT. Its protein is CASSFAGVSTDTQYF.